This TCR beta chain was captured in a study of cytomegalovirus exposure and HLA in healthy donors (dated by TCRdb to about 2017). Regarding the study in general: According to a later analysis, the approximately 130 validation repertoires were produced on the same platform as the roughly 600 repertoires of the first cohort. To predict cytomegalovirus infection status, the study brought together high-throughput TCR immunosequencing, statistical association of individual TCRs with disease status, and machine learning. Along with the roughly 670-subject first cohort, a separate validation cohort of over 90 different subjects was used. The study was designed to test whether signatures of past pathogen exposure could be identified by cataloging public T cell receptors.

The donors belonged to the validation cohort of approximately 130 subjects, which was separate from the roughly 700-subject first cohort. The full study reports these points: A later analysis had no HLA typing for the validation cohort, so co-occurrence there was scored across all 110 or so repertoires. In the study, roughly 160 TCR beta chains were listed as associated with cytomegalovirus. Three of the identified cytomegalovirus-associated TCR beta chains were confirmed in vitro to be specific for cytomegalovirus antigens. Subsequent analysis determined that TCRs grouped into clusters in the first cohort also showed a tendency toward co-occurrence across the approximately 120 validation repertoires, and roughly 95% of cluster scores exceeded 0. Most TCR sequences were observed very rarely across donors, whereas some public TCRs were present in many individuals. In both the original and validation cohorts, the classifier was reported to diagnose cytomegalovirus status with high specificity and sensitivity. It was suggested by the authors that the approach could potentially be generalized to other disease states and immunological phenotypes.

Sequences SGHRS (CDR1) and YFSETQ (CDR2) are obtained from the germline V gene. V gives up 2 bases and J gives up 4 bases, and the segment between their germline ends measures 12 bases. The CDR3 covers 14 residues, taking in both the cysteine and the phenylalanine. CDR3 DNA is the only sequence kept; it has 42 bases, read in frame from the first base. The library was produced with the immunoSEQ multiplex PCR assay. The study's processing was this. To diagnose cytomegalovirus status from the catalog of TCR beta chain sequences, a statistical classification framework was built. The immuneACCESS repertoire file appears here via TCRdb, limited to in-frame rearrangements. These files lack a portion of the clones; in checked studies, under half of the deficit traces to unresolved V genes, and the cause of the others is not known. D and trimming come from the DNA, and the V and J calls and clone size come from that table. The sample table shows about 120,000 clones, and about nine tenths are seen once. Together, the top ten hold about 4.2% of the sample.

Concerning this clone: There is no known antigen for this receptor. It has no much larger one-base neighbor in the sample; base qualities were not kept.

Sequencing used PBMCs. This receptor was obtained from a man aged 18-30 years in good health and CMV-seropositive. The receptor chain draws on TRBV5-1 and TRBJ2-5, and the D gene may be TRBD2, 6 bases matching. The CDR3 loop reads CASSFSGVGETQYF. Here is the DNA: TGCGCCAGCAGCTTTAGCGGAGTGGGAGAGACCCAGTACTTC.